This T cell receptor (beta chain) was captured in a study of blood T cell repertoires in COVID-19. TCRdb's copy holds only in-frame clones and misses some; the assay was immunoSEQ multiplex PCR. The data contain some 260,000 clones, 88% of them seen just once; the ten biggest clones take up around 0.7%. This CDR3 contains 16 residues. Per the germline V gene, CDR1 is MNHEY and CDR2 is SVGEGT. Trimming removed 2 bases at V and 0 bases at J, with 10 bases between. Source material: peripheral blood. The rearrangement uses TRBV6-2 or TRBV6-3 and TRBJ1-4; D uncertain. This TCR was recovered from a human donor in a cohort sampled during active COVID-19. In nucleotides, the CDR3 is TGTGCCAGCAGTTACGTCGGGAGTTCAACTAATGAAAAACTGTTTTTT. This encodes CASSYVGSSTNEKLFF.